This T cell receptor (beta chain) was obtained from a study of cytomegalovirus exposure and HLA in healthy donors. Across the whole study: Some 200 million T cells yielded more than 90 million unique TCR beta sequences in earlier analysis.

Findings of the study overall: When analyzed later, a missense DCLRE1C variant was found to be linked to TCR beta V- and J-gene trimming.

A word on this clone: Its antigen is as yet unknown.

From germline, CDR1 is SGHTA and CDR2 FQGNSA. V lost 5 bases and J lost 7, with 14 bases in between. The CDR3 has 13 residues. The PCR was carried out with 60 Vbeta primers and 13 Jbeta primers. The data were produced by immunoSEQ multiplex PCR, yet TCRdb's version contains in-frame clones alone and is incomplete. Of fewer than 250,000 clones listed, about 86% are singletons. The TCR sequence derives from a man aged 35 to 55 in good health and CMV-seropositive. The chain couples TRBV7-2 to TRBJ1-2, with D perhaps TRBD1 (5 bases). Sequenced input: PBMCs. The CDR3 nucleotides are TGTGCCAGCAGCCCTCCGACAGAAGGTGGCTACACCTTC. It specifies CASSPPTEGGYTF.